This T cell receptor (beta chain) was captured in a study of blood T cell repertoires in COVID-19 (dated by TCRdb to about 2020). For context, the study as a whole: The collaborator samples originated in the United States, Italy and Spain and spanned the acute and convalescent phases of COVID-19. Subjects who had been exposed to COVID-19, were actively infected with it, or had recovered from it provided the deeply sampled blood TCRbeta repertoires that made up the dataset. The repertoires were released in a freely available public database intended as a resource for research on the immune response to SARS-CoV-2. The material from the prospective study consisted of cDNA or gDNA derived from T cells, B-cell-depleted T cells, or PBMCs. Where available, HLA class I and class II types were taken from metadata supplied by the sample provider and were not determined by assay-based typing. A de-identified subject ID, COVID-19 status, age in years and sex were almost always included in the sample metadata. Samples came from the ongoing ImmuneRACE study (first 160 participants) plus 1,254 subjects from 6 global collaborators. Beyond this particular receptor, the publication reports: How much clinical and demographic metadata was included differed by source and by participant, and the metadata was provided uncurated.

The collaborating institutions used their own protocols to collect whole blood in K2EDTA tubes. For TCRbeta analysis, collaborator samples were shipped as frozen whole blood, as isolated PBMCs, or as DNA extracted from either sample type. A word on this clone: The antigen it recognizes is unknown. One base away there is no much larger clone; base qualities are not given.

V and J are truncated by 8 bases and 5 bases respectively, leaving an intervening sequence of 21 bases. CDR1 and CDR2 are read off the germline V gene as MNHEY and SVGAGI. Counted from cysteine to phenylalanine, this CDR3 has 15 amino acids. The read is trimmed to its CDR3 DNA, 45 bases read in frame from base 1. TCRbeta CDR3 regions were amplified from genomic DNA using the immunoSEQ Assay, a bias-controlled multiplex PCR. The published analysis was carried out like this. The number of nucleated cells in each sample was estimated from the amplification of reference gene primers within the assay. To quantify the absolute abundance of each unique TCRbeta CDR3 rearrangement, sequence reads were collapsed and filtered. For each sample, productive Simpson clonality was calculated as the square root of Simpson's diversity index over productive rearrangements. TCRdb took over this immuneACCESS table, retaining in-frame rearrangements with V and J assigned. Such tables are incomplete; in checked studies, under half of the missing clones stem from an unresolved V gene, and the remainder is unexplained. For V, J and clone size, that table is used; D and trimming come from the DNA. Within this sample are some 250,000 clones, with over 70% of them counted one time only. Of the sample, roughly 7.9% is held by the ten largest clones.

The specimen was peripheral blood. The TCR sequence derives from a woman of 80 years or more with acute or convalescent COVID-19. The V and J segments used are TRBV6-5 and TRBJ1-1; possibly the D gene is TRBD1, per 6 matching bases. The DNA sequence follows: TGTGCCAGCGATACTACCCCCAGGGGTAAGACTGAAGCTTTCTTT. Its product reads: CASDTTPRGKTEAFF.